Sequencing of this T cell receptor (beta chain) was carried out in a study of blood T cell repertoires in COVID-19. Study summary: COVID-19 samples from acute and convalescent phases originated in the United States, Italy and Spain. In each case, the material was cDNA or gDNA derived from T cells, B-cell-depleted T cells, or PBMCs.

Germline V gene data show CDR1 as SGHVS and CDR2 as FNYEAQ. The length of the CDR3 is 17 residues. Trimming cost V 2 bases and J 0 bases; bases outside gene matches: 9. As originally analysed: The assay estimated nucleated cells by amplifying reference gene primers. TCRdb's copy holds only in-frame clones and misses some; the assay was immunoSEQ multiplex PCR. D and trimming come from the DNA, and the V and J calls and clone size come from that table. Of about 85,000 clones in the sample, about 92% were seen once. This sequence joins TRBV7-6 and TRBJ2-7; 8 bases line up with TRBD1. Input material: peripheral blood. This sequence originates from a man over 45 with acute or convalescent COVID-19. CDR3 amino acids: CASSLSTGGGISYEQYF. CDR3 coding DNA: TGTGCCAGCAGCTTATCAACAGGGGGTGGGATCTCCTACGAGCAGTACTTC.